These 5 T cell receptor beta chains were all obtained from the same sample, sequenced in a study of blood T cell repertoires in COVID-19. The method was immunoSEQ multiplex PCR; TCRdb's version includes in-frame clones alone and lacks a portion of them. The sample lists around 300,000 clones, about 93% occurring once. Sequencing was performed on peripheral blood. These receptors came from a woman aged 25 to 39 with COVID-19, enrolled during active disease.

The chain couples TRBV29-1 to TRBJ2-1; 9 bases fit TRBD2. CDR3 length equals 18 residues. CDR1 and CDR2 (germline): SQVTM, ANQGSEA. Trimming took 4 bases from V and 0 from J; bases not matched to a gene: 13. The CDR3 here is CSVGGLAGERSSYNEQFF. CDR3 nucleotide sequence: TGCAGCGTTGGGGGCTTAGCGGGAGAAAGGAGCTCCTACAATGAGCAGTTCTTC.

This chain joins TRBV28 and TRBJ1-6; maybe TRBD1 (6 bases). Germline V CDR1 and CDR2: MDHEN, SYDVKM. The CDR3 covers 16 residues. Trimming stripped 6 bases from V and 3 bases from J, with 15 bases between. The CDR3 spells CASSTSGTNYNSPLHF. In nucleotides, the CDR3 is TGTGCCAGCAGCACCTCCGGGACAAACTATAATTCACCCCTCCACTTT. Supplemented by reference TRBV28 and TRBJ1-6, the full variable domain reads DVKVTQSSRYLVKRTGEKVFLECVQDMDHENMFWYRQDPGLGLRLIYFSYDVKMKEKGDIPEGYSVSREKKERFSLILESASTNQTSMYLCASSTSGTNYNSPLHFGNGTRLTVT.

For the CDR3, the DNA is TGTGCCAGTAGTACCCGGGACGGGGAGGACACTGAAGCTTTCTTT. This translates into CASSTRDGEDTEAFF. The chain links TRBV19 to TRBJ1-1; tentative D call: TRBD1 (5 bases). With 4 bases removed from V and 3 bases from J, the gap between germline ends came to 15 bases. CDR3 length: 15 residues. Germline V CDR1 and CDR2: LNHDA, SQIVND (reference sequence). The variable domain in full, completed from reference TRBV19 and TRBJ1-1, reads DGGITQSPKYLFRKEGQNVTLSCEQNLNHDAMYWYRQDPGQGLRLIYYSQIVNDFQKGDIAEGYSVSREKKESFPLTVTSAQKNPTAFYLCASSTRDGEDTEAFFGQGTRLTVV.

The chain joins TRBV7-3 to TRBJ2-2; D ambiguous. The CDR3 has 13 amino acids. Germline loops: CDR1 SGHTA, CDR2 FQGTGA. The V and J ends lost 6 bases and 0 bases respectively, with 5 bases between them. The CDR3 sequence is CASSPSNTGELFF. CDR3 in DNA: TGTGCCAGCAGTCCTTCGAACACCGGGGAGCTGTTTTTT.

The chain uses TRBV3-1 (or the pseudogene TRBV3-2) and TRBJ1-2, with D hard to call. Trimming pared 6 bases from V and 0 bases from J, leaving 14 bases between. Germline CDR1 LGHDT, CDR2 YNNKEL (reference sequence). This CDR3 contains 15 residues. The CDR3 nucleotides are TGTGCCAGCAGTCAGGAGGACGTCGCTAACTATGGCTACACCTTC. The encoded protein is CASSQEDVANYGYTF.